The 5 T cell receptor beta chains below were found in one sample sequenced in a study of OX40 agonist ivuxolimab in advanced cancers. The repertoire was sequenced with immunoSEQ multiplex PCR; TCRdb's copy has only in-frame clones and lacks some. The sample holds 50,000 to 65,000 clones, just under 90% seen once. Sequencing used CD4+ or CD8+ T cells sorted from blood, obtained in a trial of the OX40 agonist ivuxolimab. The receptors stem from an adult with an advanced solid tumor such as melanoma, head and neck, liver or kidney cancer.

The chain uses TRBV5-6 and TRBJ2-3; TRBD1 is a possible D gene (5 bases). The CDR3 is made up of 15 amino acids. Trimming took 4 bases from V and 3 from J, leaving 15 bases between them. The germline V gene has CDR1 SGHDT and CDR2 YYEEEE. In nucleotides, the CDR3 is TGTGCCAGCAGCACACGGCAGGGCCGGACAGATACGCAGTATTTT. Protein: CASSTRQGRTDTQYF.

The chain links TRBV29-1 to TRBJ2-5; 12 bases fit TRBD2. Germline CDR1 and CDR2: SQVTM and ANQGSEA. CDR3 size: 19 residues. V lost 0 bases and J lost 5; bases outside the gene matches: 16. Written as DNA, the CDR3 is TGCAGCGTTGAAGATCGCAGTCTAGCGGGGGGGCCAGTAGAGGAGACCCAGTACTTC. It translates to CSVEDRSLAGGPVEETQYF.

The table lists this clone with a count of one. The gene calls are TRBV2 and TRBJ1-2; TRBD1 is a possible D gene (6 bases). Trimming left V 8 bases short and J 6 bases short, with 16 bases between. CDR1 is SNHLY, CDR2 FYNNEI, per germline. The CDR3 spans 13 residues. The CDR3 nucleotides are TGTGCCAGCGAAGAGAGGGGGTTCAATGGCTACACCTTC. It codes for CASEERGFNGYTF.

This rearrangement joins TRBV29-1 to TRBJ1-5; D uncertain. The CDR3 extends over 13 amino acids. The V end was cut by 4 bases, the J end by 4 bases, with 11 bases between. Germline V gene lookup returns CDR1 SQVTM and CDR2 ANQGSEA. The CDR3 coding sequence is TGCAGCGTTGCCGAAGCGGGGAATCAGCCCCAGCATTTT. Translated, it gives CSVAEAGNQPQHF. The whole variable domain, remainder taken from reference TRBV29-1 and TRBJ1-5, is SAVISQKPSRDICQRGTSLTIQCQVDSQVTMMFWYRQQPGQSLTLIATANQGSEATYESGFVIDKFPISRPNLTFSTLTVSNMSPEDSSIYLCSVAEAGNQPQHFGDGTRLSIL.

The genes are TRBV29-1 and TRBJ1-2; 9 bases line up with TRBD1. The CDR3 has 16 amino acids. With 3 bases clipped from V and 6 bases from J, the junction kept 14 bases outside the gene matches. Looked up from germline, CDR1 is SQVTM and CDR2 is ANQGSEA. The CDR3 loop is CSVDPGQGIIKDGYTF. Written as DNA, the CDR3 is TGCAGCGTTGACCCAGGACAGGGGATTATTAAGGATGGCTACACCTTC.